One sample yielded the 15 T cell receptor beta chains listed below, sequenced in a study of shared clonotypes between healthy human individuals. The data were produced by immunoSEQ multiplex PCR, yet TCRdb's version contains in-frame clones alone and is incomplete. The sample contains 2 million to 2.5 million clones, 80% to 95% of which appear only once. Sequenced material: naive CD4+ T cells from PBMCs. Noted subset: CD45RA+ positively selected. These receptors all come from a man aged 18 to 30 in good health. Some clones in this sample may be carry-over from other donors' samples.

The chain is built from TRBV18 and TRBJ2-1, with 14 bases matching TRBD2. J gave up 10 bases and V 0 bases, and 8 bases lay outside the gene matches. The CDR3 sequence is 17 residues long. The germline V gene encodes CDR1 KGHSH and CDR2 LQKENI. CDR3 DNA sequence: TGTGCCAGCTCACCACCGTCAGGACTAGCGGGAGGCCGGGAGCAGTTCTTC. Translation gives CASSPPSGLAGGREQFF.

The CDR3 is CASSPGLAEYEQYF. For the CDR3, the DNA is TGTGCCAGCAGCCCCGGACTAGCGGAATACGAGCAGTACTTC. This rearrangement joins TRBV7-3 to TRBJ2-7; TRBD2 matches 10 bases. The CDR3 covers 14 residues. V gave up 5 bases and J gave up 4 bases; unmatched junction bases: 5. The germline CDR1 and CDR2 sequences are SGHTA and FQGTGA.

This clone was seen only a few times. The chain's CDR3 is CASSISRGMYEQYF. The CDR3 nucleotides read TGTGCCAGTAGTATTTCCCGGGGAATGTACGAGCAGTACTTC. The chain links TRBV19 to TRBJ2-7, with D perhaps TRBD2 (5 bases). The V gene's germline CDR1 is LNHDA and CDR2 SQIVND (reference sequence). CDR3 length equals 14 residues. The V gene lost 3 bases and the J gene lost 4 bases, with 13 bases spanning the gap.

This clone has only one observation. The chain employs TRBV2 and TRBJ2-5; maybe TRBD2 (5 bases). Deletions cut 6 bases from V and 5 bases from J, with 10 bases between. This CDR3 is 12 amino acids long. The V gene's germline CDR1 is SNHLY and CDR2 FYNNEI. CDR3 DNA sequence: TGTGCCAGCAGCTGGGAGAGGGAGACCCAGTACTTC. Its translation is CASSWERETQYF.

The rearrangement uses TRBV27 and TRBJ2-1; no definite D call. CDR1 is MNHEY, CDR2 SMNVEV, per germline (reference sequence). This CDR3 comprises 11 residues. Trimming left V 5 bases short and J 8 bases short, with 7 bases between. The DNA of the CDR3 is TGTGCCAGCAGTCACCAGGATGAGCAGTTCTTC. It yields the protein CASSHQDEQFF.

The DNA for the CDR3 is TGTGCCAGCTCACCAAGGATCATCGGAAACACCATATATTTT. Protein product: CASSPRIIGNTIYF. The chain is built from TRBV18 and TRBJ1-3; no firm D call. The V gene's germline CDR1 is KGHSH and CDR2 LQKENI. V lost 2 bases and J 4 bases, leaving 9 bases between the germline ends. This CDR3 is built from 14 residues.

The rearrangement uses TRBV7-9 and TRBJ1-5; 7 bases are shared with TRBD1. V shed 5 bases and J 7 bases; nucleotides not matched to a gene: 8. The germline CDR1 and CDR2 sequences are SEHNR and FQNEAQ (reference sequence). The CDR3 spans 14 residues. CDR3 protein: CASSTDRAGQPQHF. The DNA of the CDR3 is TGTGCCAGCAGCACCGACAGGGCGGGGCAGCCCCAGCATTTT.

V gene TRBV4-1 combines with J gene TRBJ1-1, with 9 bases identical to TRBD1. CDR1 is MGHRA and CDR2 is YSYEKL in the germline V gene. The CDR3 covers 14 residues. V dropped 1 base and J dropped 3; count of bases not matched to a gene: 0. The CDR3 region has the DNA TGCGCCAGCAGCCAAGGGACAGGGGACACTGAAGCTTTCTTT. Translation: CASSQGTGDTEAFF.

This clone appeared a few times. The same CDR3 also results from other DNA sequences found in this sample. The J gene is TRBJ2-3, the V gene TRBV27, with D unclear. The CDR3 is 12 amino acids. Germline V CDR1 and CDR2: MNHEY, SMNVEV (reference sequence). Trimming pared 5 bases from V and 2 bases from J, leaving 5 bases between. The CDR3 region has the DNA TGTGCCAGCAGTCCCAACACAGATACGCAGTATTTT. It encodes CASSPNTDTQYF.

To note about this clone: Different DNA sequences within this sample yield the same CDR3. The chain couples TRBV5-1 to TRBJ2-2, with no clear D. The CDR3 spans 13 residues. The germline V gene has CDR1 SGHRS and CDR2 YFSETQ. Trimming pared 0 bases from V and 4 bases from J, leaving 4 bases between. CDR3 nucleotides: TGCGCCAGCAGCTTGGACGCCACCGGGGAGCTGTTTTTT. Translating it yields CASSLDATGELFF.

The CDR3 here is CSVVGRLYQETQYF. For the CDR3, the DNA is TGCAGCGTTGTAGGACGGCTGTACCAAGAGACCCAGTACTTC. The chain is built from TRBV29-1 and TRBJ2-5; D not certain. V lost 4 bases, J lost 0 bases, and 12 bases lay in between. The CDR3 runs 14 residues. The germline CDR1 and CDR2 sequences are SQVTM and ANQGSEA.

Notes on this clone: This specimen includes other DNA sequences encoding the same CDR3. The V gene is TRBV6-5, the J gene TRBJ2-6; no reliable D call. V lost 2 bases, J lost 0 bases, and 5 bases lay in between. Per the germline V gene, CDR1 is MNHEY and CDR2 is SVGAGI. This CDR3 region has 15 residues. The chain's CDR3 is CASSYQSSGANVLTF. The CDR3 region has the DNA TGTGCCAGCAGTTACCAGAGCTCTGGGGCCAACGTCCTGACTTTC.

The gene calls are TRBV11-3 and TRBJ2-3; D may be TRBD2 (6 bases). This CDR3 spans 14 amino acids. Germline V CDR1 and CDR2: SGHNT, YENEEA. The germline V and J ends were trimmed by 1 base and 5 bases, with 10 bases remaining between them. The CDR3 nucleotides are TGTGCCAGCAGCTTAGCGGAGGGGCTAGATACGCAGTATTTT. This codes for CASSLAEGLDTQYF.

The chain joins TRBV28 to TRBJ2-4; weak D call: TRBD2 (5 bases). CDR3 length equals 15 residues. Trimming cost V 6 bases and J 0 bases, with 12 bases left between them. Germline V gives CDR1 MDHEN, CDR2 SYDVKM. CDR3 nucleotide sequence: TGTGCCAGCAGATCAAGAGGGTTAGCCAAAAACATTCAGTACTTC. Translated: CASRSRGLAKNIQYF. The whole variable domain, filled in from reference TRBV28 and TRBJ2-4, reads DVKVTQSSRYLVKRTGEKVFLECVQDMDHENMFWYRQDPGLGLRLIYFSYDVKMKEKGDIPEGYSVSREKKERFSLILESASTNQTSMYLCASRSRGLAKNIQYFGAGTRLSVL.

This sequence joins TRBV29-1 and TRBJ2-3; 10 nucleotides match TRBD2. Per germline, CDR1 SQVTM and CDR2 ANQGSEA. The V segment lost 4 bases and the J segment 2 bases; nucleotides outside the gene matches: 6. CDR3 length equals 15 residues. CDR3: CSVVAGGWNTDTQYF. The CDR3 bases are TGCAGCGTTGTAGCGGGAGGTTGGAACACAGATACGCAGTATTTT.